Reported below is one T cell receptor beta chain. This sample is part of a study of tumor T cells in aggressive B-cell lymphoma. The V gene lost 3 bases and the J gene lost 5 bases, with 11 bases spanning the gap. The CDR3 covers 14 residues. The germline CDR1 and CDR2 sequences are ENHRY and SYGVKD. Profiled with immunoSEQ multiplex PCR; TCRdb holds only in-frame clones, not every one. Among around 860 clones, 90% were seen once, and the ten largest hold approximately 19%. The clonotype was recovered from an adult with diffuse large B cell lymphoma. This chain connects TRBV10-3 to TRBJ1-5; D possibly corresponds to TRBD1 (6 bases). Specimen: tumor tissue. In DNA, the CDR3 is TGTGCCATCAGTGATCAGGGACACTATCAGCCCCAGCATTTT. It yields the protein CAISDQGHYQPQHF.